This is a list of T cell receptor beta chains from one sample in a study of blood T cells in healthy people across ages. TCRdb passed the 5' RACE reads through MiXCR, listing each CDR3 protein once. Of 350,000 to 450,000 distinct CDR3 sequences listed, 50% to 60% were seen once; the top ten hold around 50%. The material sequenced was blood. These receptors came from a man aged 55-75 years in good health. The CDR3 runs from the conserved cysteine through the conserved F or W. Fields, in order: J gene, clone size, CDR3 length, V gene, D gene, CDR3 protein, CDR3 DNA. A D gene is named only where the DNA matches it firmly. Not every row has a clone size; where given, it reads once, few, many or a size class.

j_call: TRBJ2-7; clone_size: .; cdr3_length: 15; v_call: TRBV28; d_call: TRBD2; cdr3_aa: CASSLRLATPYGQYF; cdr3_nt: TGTGCCAGCAGTTTGAGACTAGCGACTCCCTACGGGCAGTACTTC
j_call: TRBJ2-1; clone_size: few; cdr3_length: 15; v_call: TRBV7-3; d_call: TRBD1; cdr3_aa: CASSLDRGSYNEQFF; cdr3_nt: TGTGCCAGCAGCTTAGACAGGGGATCCTACAATGAGCAGTTCTTC
j_call: TRBJ2-5; clone_size: .; cdr3_length: 13; v_call: TRBV13; d_call: .; cdr3_aa: CASSKGPAETQYF; cdr3_nt: TGTGCCAGCAGCAAAGGCCCCGCGGAGACCCAGTACTTC
j_call: TRBJ2-7; clone_size: few; cdr3_length: 12; v_call: TRBV20-1; d_call: .; cdr3_aa: CSASEGVDEQYF; cdr3_nt: TGCAGTGCTAGCGAAGGGGTAGACGAGCAGTACTTC
j_call: TRBJ2-5; clone_size: .; cdr3_length: 13; v_call: TRBV7-2; d_call: TRBD2; cdr3_aa: CASSVGRDKTQYF; cdr3_nt: TGTGCCAGCAGCGTAGGGAGGGATAAGACCCAGTACTTC
j_call: TRBJ1-2; clone_size: .; cdr3_length: 14; v_call: TRBV4-2; d_call: .; cdr3_aa: CASSQESSNYGYTF; cdr3_nt: TGTGCCAGCAGCCAAGAGAGCAGTAACTATGGCTACACCTTC
j_call: TRBJ2-7; clone_size: .; cdr3_length: 11; v_call: TRBV20-1; d_call: .; cdr3_aa: CSAMDSHEQYF; cdr3_nt: TGCAGTGCTATGGACAGCCACGAGCAGTACTTC
j_call: TRBJ2-5; clone_size: .; cdr3_length: 13; v_call: TRBV7-2; d_call: .; cdr3_aa: CASSLSFQETQYF; cdr3_nt: TGTGCCAGCAGCTTATCATTCCAAGAGACCCAGTACTTC
j_call: TRBJ2-3; clone_size: .; cdr3_length: 15; v_call: TRBV11-1; d_call: .; cdr3_aa: CASTRGRRISDTQYF; cdr3_nt: TGTGCCAGCACCCGGGGGCGCAGAATTTCTGATACGCAGTATTTT
j_call: TRBJ2-6; clone_size: .; cdr3_length: 17; v_call: TRBV25-1; d_call: TRBD1; cdr3_aa: CASSGRDRHFGANVLTF; cdr3_nt: TGTGCCAGCAGTGGTCGGGACAGGCACTTCGGGGCCAACGTCCTGACTTTC
j_call: TRBJ2-7; clone_size: .; cdr3_length: 14; v_call: TRBV18; d_call: TRBD1; cdr3_aa: CASSPGQAYNEQYF; cdr3_nt: TGTGCCAGCTCACCGGGACAGGCCTACAATGAGCAGTACTTC
j_call: TRBJ1-2; clone_size: .; cdr3_length: 15; v_call: TRBV6-5; d_call: .; cdr3_aa: CASSSADRANYGYTF; cdr3_nt: TGTGCCAGCAGTTCCGCGGACCGCGCTAACTATGGCTACACCTTC
j_call: TRBJ2-7; clone_size: once; cdr3_length: 16; v_call: TRBV18; d_call: TRBD2; cdr3_aa: CASSPVSSGRLNEQYF; cdr3_nt: TGTGCCAGCTCACCAGTGTCTAGCGGGCGCCTCAATGAGCAGTACTTC
j_call: TRBJ2-3; clone_size: .; cdr3_length: 15; v_call: TRBV20-1; d_call: .; cdr3_aa: CSARDGSVGTDTQYF; cdr3_nt: TGCAGTGCTAGAGATGGTAGCGTTGGCACAGATACGCAGTATTTT
j_call: TRBJ2-7; clone_size: .; cdr3_length: 14; v_call: TRBV3-1; d_call: .; cdr3_aa: CASSPTPAAGEQYF; cdr3_nt: TGTGCCAGCAGCCCCACACCGGCGGCGGGAGAGCAGTACTTC
j_call: TRBJ1-1; clone_size: many; cdr3_length: 14; v_call: TRBV12-3/TRBV12-4; d_call: .; cdr3_aa: CASSPGRLNTEAFF; cdr3_nt: TGTGCCAGCAGTCCGGGACGGTTGAACACTGAAGCTTTCTTT
j_call: TRBJ2-3; clone_size: .; cdr3_length: 13; v_call: TRBV3-1; d_call: .; cdr3_aa: CASSQTEVDTQYF; cdr3_nt: TGTGCCAGCAGCCAAACAGAGGTGGATACGCAGTATTTT
j_call: TRBJ1-6; clone_size: .; cdr3_length: 15; v_call: TRBV27; d_call: TRBD1; cdr3_aa: CASSEDRGPGSPLHF; cdr3_nt: TGTGCCAGCAGTGAAGACAGGGGGCCGGGGTCACCCCTCCACTTT
j_call: TRBJ2-1; clone_size: many; cdr3_length: 14; v_call: TRBV14; d_call: TRBD2; cdr3_aa: CASSQGLAGLPQFF; cdr3_nt: TGTGCCAGCAGCCAAGGGCTAGCGGGGCTTCCTCAGTTCTTC
j_call: TRBJ2-3; clone_size: many; cdr3_length: 15; v_call: TRBV7-9; d_call: .; cdr3_aa: CASSLVAGNTDTQYF; cdr3_nt: TGTGCCAGCAGCTTAGTCGCGGGTAACACAGATACGCAGTATTTT
j_call: TRBJ2-5; clone_size: .; cdr3_length: 17; v_call: TRBV9; d_call: TRBD2; cdr3_aa: CASSVDISGSPLGEQYF; cdr3_nt: TGTGCCAGCAGCGTAGATATTAGCGGGAGTCCCCTTGGGGAGCAGTACTTC
j_call: TRBJ1-4; clone_size: few; cdr3_length: 15; v_call: TRBV20-1; d_call: TRBD1; cdr3_aa: CSARSGQGGHEKLFF; cdr3_nt: TGCAGTGCTAGATCCGGACAGGGTGGGCATGAAAAACTGTTTTTT
j_call: TRBJ1-2; clone_size: .; cdr3_length: 14; v_call: TRBV9; d_call: .; cdr3_aa: CASSQGPRAGGYTF; cdr3_nt: TGTGCCAGCAGCCAGGGCCCCCGGGCGGGGGGCTACACCTTC
j_call: TRBJ2-7; clone_size: few; cdr3_length: 13; v_call: TRBV20-1; d_call: .; cdr3_aa: CSAPRGGAYEQYF; cdr3_nt: TGCAGTGCCCCCAGGGGAGGGGCCTACGAGCAGTACTTC
j_call: TRBJ2-7; clone_size: .; cdr3_length: 19; v_call: TRBV7-8; d_call: .; cdr3_aa: CASSLSWPIGASVSYEQYF; cdr3_nt: TGTGCCAGCAGCTTATCCTGGCCGATCGGGGCTAGCGTCTCCTACGAGCAGTACTTC
j_call: TRBJ2-5; clone_size: few; cdr3_length: 16; v_call: TRBV3-1; d_call: TRBD2; cdr3_aa: CASSQEASGRPETQYF; cdr3_nt: TGTGCCAGCAGCCAAGAAGCTAGCGGGAGACCCGAGACCCAGTACTTC
j_call: TRBJ2-3; clone_size: few; cdr3_length: 16; v_call: TRBV20-1; d_call: TRBD2; cdr3_aa: CSARVGSGRSPDTQYF; cdr3_nt: TGCAGTGCTAGAGTGGGTAGCGGGAGGAGCCCAGATACGCAGTATTTT
j_call: TRBJ2-7; clone_size: few; cdr3_length: 14; v_call: TRBV29-1; d_call: .; cdr3_aa: CSVAFSGSSYEQYF; cdr3_nt: TGCAGCGTTGCCTTCTCGGGGTCCTCCTACGAGCAGTACTTC
j_call: TRBJ1-2; clone_size: .; cdr3_length: 14; v_call: TRBV30; d_call: .; cdr3_aa: CAWRFQDNRGGYTF; cdr3_nt: TGTGCCTGGAGGTTTCAGGACAACCGTGGTGGCTACACCTTC
j_call: TRBJ2-7; clone_size: once; cdr3_length: 16; v_call: TRBV5-1; d_call: .; cdr3_aa: CAKGSCLPPPSYEQYF; cdr3_nt: TGCGCCAAGGGGTCCTGTCTGCCACCACCTTCCTACGAGCAGTACTTC
j_call: TRBJ2-6; clone_size: .; cdr3_length: 16; v_call: TRBV27; d_call: .; cdr3_aa: CASSRGPSSGANVLTF; cdr3_nt: TGTGCCAGCAGTAGGGGACCAAGCTCTGGGGCCAACGTCCTGACTTTC
j_call: TRBJ2-6; clone_size: many; cdr3_length: 16; v_call: TRBV11-2; d_call: .; cdr3_aa: CASSLDPRAGANVLTF; cdr3_nt: TGTGCCAGCAGCTTAGACCCCAGGGCTGGGGCCAACGTCCTGACTTTC
j_call: TRBJ1-5; clone_size: .; cdr3_length: 16; v_call: TRBV20-1; d_call: .; cdr3_aa: CSAPSRGNTFNQPQHF; cdr3_nt: TGCAGTGCTCCGAGCCGGGGCAACACCTTCAATCAGCCCCAGCATTTT
j_call: TRBJ1-1; clone_size: few; cdr3_length: 13; v_call: TRBV4-3; d_call: .; cdr3_aa: CASSQLVDTEAFF; cdr3_nt: TGCGCCAGCAGCCAATTGGTGGACACTGAAGCTTTCTTT
j_call: TRBJ2-7; clone_size: once; cdr3_length: 14; v_call: TRBV20-1; d_call: .; cdr3_aa: CSASRQAVSYEQYF; cdr3_nt: TGCAGTGCTTCCAGACAGGCCGTCTCCTACGAGCAGTACTTC
j_call: TRBJ2-5; clone_size: .; cdr3_length: 13; v_call: TRBV7-2; d_call: .; cdr3_aa: CASSPDFQETQYF; cdr3_nt: TGTGCCAGCAGCCCGGACTTCCAAGAGACCCAGTACTTC
j_call: TRBJ1-5; clone_size: .; cdr3_length: 13; v_call: TRBV6-6; d_call: .; cdr3_aa: CATRLDSNQPQHF; cdr3_nt: TGTGCCACCCGACTGGATAGCAATCAGCCCCAGCATTTT
j_call: TRBJ2-7; clone_size: .; cdr3_length: 17; v_call: TRBV7-2; d_call: .; cdr3_aa: CASSLGWEKRRAYEQYF; cdr3_nt: TGTGCCAGCAGCTTAGGATGGGAGAAGCGGAGAGCCTACGAGCAGTACTTC
j_call: TRBJ1-4; clone_size: many; cdr3_length: 14; v_call: TRBV25-1; d_call: .; cdr3_aa: CASSEAGSGEKLFF; cdr3_nt: TGTGCCAGCAGCGAAGCGGGGTCGGGTGAAAAACTGTTTTTT
j_call: TRBJ1-2; clone_size: .; cdr3_length: 15; v_call: TRBV12-3/TRBV12-4; d_call: .; cdr3_aa: CASSPPQGRGYGYTF; cdr3_nt: TGTGCCAGCAGTCCCCCTCAGGGGCGCGGCTATGGCTACACCTTC
j_call: TRBJ2-7; clone_size: .; cdr3_length: 15; v_call: TRBV7-2; d_call: .; cdr3_aa: CAIERVDKSSYEQYF; cdr3_nt: TGTGCCATCGAGAGGGTGGACAAGAGCTCCTACGAGCAGTACTTC
j_call: TRBJ2-1; clone_size: .; cdr3_length: 17; v_call: TRBV3-1; d_call: TRBD1; cdr3_aa: CASSQDLTGQGNNEQFF; cdr3_nt: TGTGCCAGCAGCCAAGATCTTACGGGACAGGGCAACAATGAGCAGTTCTTC
j_call: TRBJ2-1; clone_size: many; cdr3_length: 13; v_call: TRBV29-1; d_call: TRBD2; cdr3_aa: CSVGGLAGGAQFF; cdr3_nt: TGCAGCGTTGGGGGACTAGCGGGAGGGGCGCAGTTCTTC
j_call: TRBJ1-2; clone_size: .; cdr3_length: 14; v_call: TRBV30; d_call: .; cdr3_aa: CAWSNDRKAYGYTF; cdr3_nt: TGTGCCTGGAGTAACGACAGAAAGGCCTATGGCTACACCTTC
j_call: TRBJ1-1; clone_size: .; cdr3_length: 13; v_call: TRBV12-3/TRBV12-4; d_call: .; cdr3_aa: CASSLRQNTEAFF; cdr3_nt: TGTGCCAGCAGTTTAAGACAGAACACTGAAGCTTTCTTT
j_call: TRBJ2-7; clone_size: .; cdr3_length: 15; v_call: TRBV7-9; d_call: TRBD1; cdr3_aa: CASSFTGGSSYEQYF; cdr3_nt: TGTGCCAGCAGCTTCACAGGGGGGAGCTCCTACGAGCAGTACTTC
j_call: TRBJ2-7; clone_size: .; cdr3_length: 14; v_call: TRBV11-2; d_call: .; cdr3_aa: CASSRRAASYEQYF; cdr3_nt: TGTGCCAGCAGCCGGCGGGCTGCCTCCTACGAGCAGTACTTC
j_call: TRBJ2-7; clone_size: .; cdr3_length: 13; v_call: TRBV27; d_call: TRBD1; cdr3_aa: CASSGTANNEQYF; cdr3_nt: TGTGCCAGCAGTGGGACAGCGAACAATGAGCAGTACTTC
j_call: TRBJ1-2; clone_size: few; cdr3_length: 13; v_call: TRBV3-1; d_call: .; cdr3_aa: CASSQRQGTGYTF; cdr3_nt: TGTGCCAGCAGCCAAAGGCAGGGTACCGGCTACACCTTC
j_call: TRBJ2-3; clone_size: .; cdr3_length: 16; v_call: TRBV29-1; d_call: .; cdr3_aa: CSVEGAPGSGTDTQYF; cdr3_nt: TGCAGCGTTGAAGGGGCCCCCGGGAGTGGCACAGATACGCAGTATTTT
j_call: TRBJ2-6; clone_size: .; cdr3_length: 20; v_call: TRBV18; d_call: .; cdr3_aa: CASSPFRAQGQGAGANVLTF; cdr3_nt: TGTGCCAGCTCACCATTTCGGGCACAAGGGCAAGGGGCCGGGGCCAACGTCCTGACTTTC
j_call: TRBJ2-5; clone_size: .; cdr3_length: 14; v_call: TRBV20-1; d_call: TRBD2; cdr3_aa: CSARTSVIQESQYF; cdr3_nt: TGCAGTGCTAGAACTAGCGTTATCCAAGAGTCCCAGTACTTC